What follows are 28 T cell receptor beta chains derived from one specimen sequenced in a study of regulatory T cells in long-lasting Graves disease. Sequencing libraries for TCR beta were prepared with iRepertoire HTBI primers and Arm-PCR of CDR3 regions. TCRdb fed the multiplex PCR reads into MiXCR, producing one record per CDR3 protein. The sample carries roughly 560,000 distinct CDR3 sequences, roughly 16% recorded once. Regarding time point: newly diagnosed GD, antithyroid drugs for less than 3 months. RNA isolated from PBMCs was used to make the TCR library. These same records also appear under a second study, on T cells in Graves' hyperthyroidism and ophthalmopathy.

The sequenced sample was peripheral blood mononuclear cells (PBMCs), obtained at new diagnosis, from a patient treated with antithyroid drugs. These receptors were obtained from a woman in her forties or fifties with Graves disease.

This clonotype has a handful of counts. The rearrangement links TRBV19 to TRBJ1-5; D is unclear. The germline V and J ends were trimmed by 1 base and 3 bases, with 10 bases remaining between them. CDR1 LNHDA and CDR2 SQIVND come from the germline V gene (reference sequence). The CDR3 spans 15 residues. The CDR3 region is CASSIVGSSNQPQHF. DNA for the CDR3: TGTGCCAGTAGTATAGTTGGGTCCTCCAATCAGCCCCAGCATTTT.

This clonotype was recorded many times. The chain links TRBV20-1 to TRBJ1-5, with TRBD1 matching 12 bases. There are 14 residues in the CDR3. The germline CDR1 and CDR2 sequences are DFQATT and SNEGSKA (reference sequence). V lost 5 bases to trimming and J lost 6 bases; unmatched junction nucleotides: 5. Here the CDR3 reads CSAAGTGGRQPQHF. The CDR3 DNA sequence: TGCAGTGCTGCCGGGACAGGGGGCCGTCAGCCCCAGCATTTT.

This clonotype was observed a handful of times. The chain has TRBV12-3 or TRBV12-4 and TRBJ2-2, with unresolved D. The germline V and J ends were trimmed by 8 bases and 2 bases, with 12 bases remaining between them. CDR3 length: 14 amino acids. CDR3 protein: CASVAVINTGELFF. In DNA, the CDR3 is TGTGCCAGCGTGGCGGTGATCAACACCGGGGAGCTGTTTTTT.

The CDR3 bases are TGCGCCAGCAGCAGGGGGTTCGCGAATGAGCAGTTCTTC. Translation: CASSRGFANEQFF. The chain combines TRBV4-1 with TRBJ2-1; the D gene is possibly TRBD1 (6 bases). V lost 5 bases and J 7 bases, leaving 12 bases between the germline ends. This CDR3 contains 13 residues. In germline, CDR1 is MGHRA, CDR2 YSYEKL.

There are many counts of this clonotype. CDR3 protein: CASIMSSGAPSSEAFF. The DNA for the CDR3 is TGTGCCAGCATTATGAGTTCGGGGGCTCCGAGCTCTGAAGCTTTCTTT. The rearrangement uses TRBV6-1 and TRBJ1-1, with D possibly matching TRBD1 (6 bases). Germline V gene sequence: CDR1 MNHNS, CDR2 SASEGT. The CDR3 spans 16 residues. Trimming removed 7 bases from V and 6 bases from J, with 24 bases in between.

In its sample, this clonotype was seen a few times. This chain uses TRBV6-9 with TRBJ2-6, with no clear D. The V end was cut by 4 bases, the J end by 0 bases, with 7 bases between. In germline, CDR1 is MNHGY, CDR2 SVAAGI. The CDR3 totals 15 residues. The CDR3 DNA reads TGTGCCAGCAGTTTAGTCCCCTCTGGGGCCAACGTCCTGACTTTC. Amino acids: CASSLVPSGANVLTF.

Worth noting for this clonotype: Sequence at one end of the junction differs from germline and may be a read error. V gene TRBV7-8 combines with J gene TRBJ1-2; possibly TRBD1 for D (6 bases). Germline loops: CDR1 SGHVS, CDR2 FQNEAQ. This CDR3 contains 11 residues. The CDR3: CTSSLGGGYTF. In DNA form, the CDR3 reads TGTACCAGCAGCTTAGGGGGGGGCTACACCTTC. Filled out from reference TRBV7-8 and TRBJ1-2, the complete variable domain reads GAGVSQSPRYKVAKRGQDVALRCDPISGHVSLFWYQQALGQGPEFLTYFQNEAQLDKSGLPSDRFFAERPEGSVSTLKIQRTQQEDSAVYLCTSSLGGGYTFGSGTRLTVV.

This clonotype was observed at least ten times. The V and J genes are TRBV7-9 and TRBJ2-7; the match to TRBD1 covers 8 bases. The CDR3 sequence is 13 residues long. Germline V gene sequence: CDR1 SEHNR, CDR2 FQNEAQ (reference sequence). J gave up 8 bases and V 4 bases, and 7 bases lay outside the gene matches. CDR3 loop: CASSYPTGVKQYF. Written as DNA, the CDR3 is TGTGCCAGCAGCTACCCGACAGGGGTGAAGCAGTACTTC.

The V and J genes are TRBV7-6 and TRBJ2-5; no definite D call. Looked up from germline, CDR1 is SGHVS and CDR2 is FNYEAQ. The CDR3 is made up of 15 amino acids. Trimming took 1 base from V and 0 from J, leaving 9 bases between them. The DNA for the CDR3 is TGTGCCAGCAGCTTAGAACCCACTAACCAAGAGACCCAGTACTTC. This gives the protein CASSLEPTNQETQYF.

V gene TRBV6-1 combines with J gene TRBJ1-1; D gene ambiguous. The CDR3 totals 13 residues. V was cut by 4 bases and J by 3 bases, with 9 bases left in between. Germline V gives CDR1 MNHNS, CDR2 SASEGT. The CDR3 sequence is CASSVVRDTEAFF. In nucleotides, the CDR3 is TGTGCCAGCAGTGTCGTTCGGGACACTGAAGCTTTCTTT.

This clonotype was counted only a few times. The genes are TRBV19 and TRBJ2-2; 7 nucleotides agree with TRBD1. The V gene end was trimmed by 9 bases and the J gene end by 0 bases; junction bases not matched to a gene: 1. Germline V gene sequence: CDR1 LNHDA, CDR2 SQIVND (reference sequence). The CDR3 runs 13 residues. The DNA for the CDR3 is TGTGCCAGCGACAGGGCGAACACCGGGGAGCTGTTTTTT. This codes for CASDRANTGELFF.

Concerning this clonotype itself: This sequence may be a read error, since a much larger clone differs from it by one base. The genes are TRBV12-3 or TRBV12-4 and TRBJ1-4; 9 nucleotides line up with TRBD1. V shed 7 bases and J 8 bases; nucleotides not matched to a gene: 5. The CDR3 covers 13 residues. CDR3 DNA: TGTGCCAGCAATCGGGACAGGGTGGAAAAACTGTTTTTT. This translates into CASNRDRVEKLFF.

This clonotype was counted many times. The chain is built from TRBV11-3 and TRBJ2-2; a weak D match, TRBD1 (5 bases). V was cut by 6 bases and J by 6 bases, with 11 bases left in between. The CDR3 is made up of 13 amino acids. CDR1 and CDR2 (germline): SGHNT, YENEEA. CDR3 DNA: TGTGCCAGCAGTCTCCAGGGTGCCGGGGAGCTGTTTTTT. This translates into CASSLQGAGELFF. Combining the CDR3 with reference TRBV11-3 and TRBJ2-2 gives the whole variable domain EAGVVQSPRYKIIEKKQPVAFWCNPISGHNTLYWYLQNLGQGPELLIRYENEEAVDDSQLPKDRFSAERLKGVDSTLKIQPAELGDSAVYLCASSLQGAGELFFGEGSRLTVL.

This chain joins TRBV4-1 and TRBJ2-2; D could derive from TRBD1 or TRBD2 (7 bases each). The CDR3 totals 17 residues. Trimming shortened V by 0 bases and J by 2 bases, and 13 bases separated the two germline ends. Germline assignment: CDR1 MGHRA and CDR2 YSYEKL. CDR3 nucleotide sequence: TGCGCCAGCAGCCAAGATCAGGGGGGGGGTAACACCGGGGAGCTGTTTTTT. Its protein product is CASSQDQGGGNTGELFF.

This chain uses TRBV6-1 with TRBJ1-2; D is unclear. CDR1 and CDR2 from the germline V gene are MNHNS and SASEGT. V gave up 5 bases and J gave up 2 bases, with 12 bases separating them. This CDR3 comprises 14 residues. The CDR3 sequence: CASSPWLENYGYTF. The CDR3 bases are TGTGCCAGCAGTCCATGGCTGGAAAACTATGGCTACACCTTC.

A few counts support this clonotype. V and J are TRBV9 and TRBJ2-1; perhaps TRBD2 as D (7 bases). Trimming shortened V by 1 base and J by 7 bases, and 15 bases separated the two germline ends. The CDR3 runs to 15 residues. Germline assignment: CDR1 SGDLS and CDR2 YYNGEE. The CDR3 nucleotides are TGTGCCAGCAGCGTAAGAGGGGGGGGCCTTAATGAGCAGTTCTTC. The encoded protein is CASSVRGGGLNEQFF.

This chain joins TRBV5-6 and TRBJ2-1, with 8 nucleotides matching TRBD2. Germline CDR1 is SGHDT and CDR2 is YYEEEE. Losses at the gene ends were 5 bases for V and 10 bases for J; bases not matched to a gene: 14. The CDR3 totals 15 residues. The CDR3 is CASSTTSGPVWEQFF. CDR3 nucleotide sequence: TGTGCCAGCAGTACCACTAGCGGCCCTGTTTGGGAGCAGTTCTTC.

V usage is TRBV24-1 and J usage is TRBJ1-2; D is unresolved. The CDR3 is 14 amino acids. Germline-derived CDR1 and CDR2 are KGHDR and SFDVKD. Trimming left V 3 bases short and J 3 bases short, with 10 bases between. DNA of the CDR3: TGTGCCACCAGTGATATTGTGAGGGACTATGGCTACACCTTC. Translation gives CATSDIVRDYGYTF.

This clonotype was seen more than once but under ten times. The chain links TRBV10-2 to TRBJ2-1; D is possibly TRBD2 (5 bases). Per the germline V gene, CDR1 is WSHSY and CDR2 is SAAADI. The CDR3 length is 14 residues. Trimming pared 3 bases from V and 3 bases from J, leaving 9 bases between. In nucleotides, the CDR3 is TGCGCCAGCAGTGAAATGAGCGGCTACAATGAGCAGTTCTTC. Encoded protein: CASSEMSGYNEQFF.

Ten or more counts support this clonotype. This chain links TRBV3-1 with TRBJ1-2; D might be TRBD1 (6 bases). V was shortened by 3 bases and J by 6 bases, with 11 bases between the two germline ends. CDR3 size: 13 residues. Germline CDR1 is LGHDT and CDR2 is YNNKEL (reference sequence). The CDR3 sequence is CASSHRNRDGYTF. The CDR3 DNA is TGTGCCAGCAGCCACCGAAACAGGGATGGCTACACCTTC.

This rearrangement joins TRBV7-9 to TRBJ1-1, with a possible D match to TRBD1 (6 bases). V gave up 4 bases and J gave up 4 bases, with 16 bases separating them. The V gene's germline CDR1 is SEHNR and CDR2 FQNEAQ (reference sequence). This CDR3 contains 15 residues. In nucleotides, the CDR3 is TGTGCCAGCAGCTCCAACGGGGGGCCGAGCACTGAAGCTTTCTTT. It specifies CASSSNGGPSTEAFF.

This clonotype was seen a handful of times. The chain joins TRBV5-1 to TRBJ1-2; possibly TRBD1 for D (5 bases). Germline values: CDR1 SGHRS, CDR2 YFSETQ. The CDR3 is made up of 17 amino acids. Trimming took off 0 bases at V and 3 bases at J, with 18 bases between the two ends. The CDR3 nucleotides read TGCGCCAGCAGCTTGGAGCCTCAACGGGGGGGGGACTATGGCTACACCTTC. Translation gives CASSLEPQRGGDYGYTF. Supplemented by reference TRBV5-1 and TRBJ1-2, the full variable domain reads KAGVTQTPRYLIKTRGQQVTLSCSPISGHRSVSWYQQTPGQGLQFLFEYFSETQRNKGNFPGRFSGRQFSNSRSEMNVSTLELGDSALYLCASSLEPQRGGDYGYTFGSGTRLTVV.

This clonotype came up many times. The chain has TRBV6-1 and TRBJ1-1; 9 nucleotides line up with TRBD1. The germline V gene encodes CDR1 MNHNS and CDR2 SASEGT. Trimming took 4 bases from V and 7 from J; bases not matched to a gene: 4. The CDR3 has 13 residues. The CDR3, as DNA: TGTGCCAGCAGTGGCCGGGACAGGGATGAAGCTTTCTTT. It is translated as CASSGRDRDEAFF.

Worth noting for this clonotype: A read error may be the cause here, since a much bigger clone is one base away. The chain uses TRBV12-3 or TRBV12-4 and TRBJ1-2, with D unclear. The V end lost 3 bases, the J end lost 4 bases, and 15 bases lay between the germline ends. This CDR3 comprises 15 residues. The CDR3, as DNA: TGTGCCAGCAGTTTTACAAGGCGAGCTAGCTATGGCTACACCTTC. Protein sequence: CASSFTRRASYGYTF.

This clonotype showed up many times. The chain couples TRBV6-1 to TRBJ2-3, with D possibly being TRBD2 (6 bases). The germline CDR1 and CDR2 sequences are MNHNS and SASEGT. V dropped 4 bases and J dropped 4 bases, with 12 bases sitting between them. The CDR3 runs 14 residues. The CDR3 spells CASSVRGGADTQYF. The CDR3 region has the DNA TGTGCCAGCAGTGTTAGAGGAGGGGCAGATACGCAGTATTTT.

The chain couples TRBV4-1 to TRBJ1-2; D remains ambiguous. Germline V gives CDR1 MGHRA, CDR2 YSYEKL. The CDR3 spans 15 residues. V lost 3 bases and J lost 2, with 13 bases in between. CDR3 DNA sequence: TGCGCCAGCAGCCACCCCGTGCAGGAGAACTATGGCTACACCTTC. It codes for CASSHPVQENYGYTF.

The genes are TRBV5-1 and TRBJ1-2; 10 bases map to TRBD1. Germline V CDR1 and CDR2: SGHRS, YFSETQ. The CDR3 runs to 14 residues. Trimming removed 3 bases from V and 9 bases from J; junction bases left unmatched: 8. This chain's CDR3 is CASSSDRDRGRYTF. CDR3 DNA: TGCGCCAGCAGCTCCGACCGGGACAGGGGCCGCTACACCTTC.

This clonotype was observed at least ten times. V is TRBV11-2 and J is TRBJ2-3; D is possibly TRBD1 (5 bases). The V and J ends lost 2 bases and 2 bases respectively, with 11 bases between them. This CDR3 is 15 amino acids long. Looked up from germline, CDR1 is SGHAT and CDR2 is FQNNGV. The CDR3 is CASSLWGRDTDTQYF. The CDR3 nucleotides are TGTGCCAGCAGCTTATGGGGCAGGGACACAGATACGCAGTATTTT.